Sequencing of this T cell receptor (beta chain) was carried out in a study of regulatory T cells in long-lasting Graves disease. Overall study results and limits: Relative to newly diagnosed Graves' patients, persistent ones had lower TCR diversity. There were preferences for TRBV28, TRBJ1-2 and TRBJ2-5 in persistent disease. New patients shared fewer public clonotypes (about 970) than persistent patients did (more than 2,500).

Time point: persistent/refractory GD, antithyroid drugs over 5 years with positive TRAb. There was RNA extracted from PBMCs, and the TCR library was made from it. The authors drew patients from an endocrinology department in Xi'an, China. Arm-PCR of CDR3 regions and iRepertoire HTBI primers were used to build TCR beta libraries. TCRdb re-analysed the multiplex PCR reads in MiXCR, keeping a single row per CDR3 protein. The sample yields over 350,000 distinct CDR3 sequences, roughly 20% seen once. On this clonotype: No antigen is known for it. A single base separates this from a much larger clone, so it may be a read error.

The CDR3 spans 14 residues. V was pared by 1 base and J by 7 bases, with 14 bases between. From germline, CDR1 is SGHTA and CDR2 FQGNSA. This sequence joins TRBV7-2 and TRBJ2-7; tentative D call: TRBD2 (5 bases). The clonotype comes from a female donor with Graves disease. The specimen was peripheral blood mononuclear cells (PBMCs), collected when the disease was refractory, from a patient treated with antithyroid drugs. Here the CDR3 reads CASSLGRVRPEQYF. CDR3 bases: TGTGCCAGCAGCTTAGGGCGGGTCCGACCGGAGCAGTACTTC.